A selection of T cell receptor beta chains follows, all from one sample in a study of CD4 T cells in relation to SARS-CoV-2 and coronaviruses. Profiled with immunoSEQ multiplex PCR; TCRdb holds only in-frame clones, not every one. The sample comprises about 37,000 clones, 70% to 90% of which are singletons, and 9.2% rests with the top ten. Sequenced: memory CD4+ T cells from PBMCs. The receptors derive from an adult with COVID-19. The CDR3 runs from the conserved cysteine through the conserved F or W. Fields, in order: clone size, D gene, J gene, V gene, CDR3 protein, CDR3 DNA. A D gene is named only where the DNA matches it firmly. Expanded clones get a size class; other rows say once, few or many, or leave the size out.

>.|.|TRBJ2-5|TRBV5-6
CASSLRGGAVETQYF
TGTGCCAGCAGCTTGAGAGGGGGGGCAGTGGAGACCCAGTACTTC
>.|.|TRBJ1-2|TRBV5-5
CASSSQGRVSYGYTF
TGTGCCAGCAGCTCTCAGGGGCGTGTGAGCTATGGCTACACCTTC
>.|TRBD1|TRBJ2-3|TRBV5-6
CASSLDRTGGADTQYF
TGTGCCAGCAGCTTGGATCGAACAGGGGGTGCAGATACGCAGTATTTT
>.|.|TRBJ2-7|TRBV2
CASKDPAATYEQYF
TGTGCCAGCAAAGACCCGGCGGCCACCTACGAGCAGTACTTC
>.|.|TRBJ2-3|TRBV5-1
CASSPAGHGTDTQYF
TGCGCCAGCAGCCCGGCGGGGCATGGCACAGATACGCAGTATTTT
>.|.|TRBJ1-5|TRBV10-3
CAISESDQPQHF
TGTGCCATCAGTGAGTCCGATCAGCCCCAGCATTTT
>few|.|TRBJ2-2|TRBV7-2
CASSSLLSNTGELFF
TGTGCCAGCAGCTCCTTACTGTCTAACACCGGGGAGCTGTTTTTT
>once|.|TRBJ1-1|TRBV6-4
CASSQQESNTEAFF
TGTGCCAGCAGTCAACAGGAGTCCAACACTGAAGCTTTCTTT
>.|.|TRBJ2-7|TRBV2
CASIFRGGLSYEQYF
TGTGCCAGCATTTTCAGGGGCGGCCTCTCCTACGAGCAGTACTTC
>.|.|TRBJ2-4|TRBV28
CASSLLQQNIQYF
TGTGCCAGCAGTTTACTTCAACAGAACATTCAGTACTTC
>.|TRBD1|TRBJ2-4|TRBV6-2/TRBV6-3
CASSYTGTGVTKNIQYF
TGTGCCAGCAGTTACACCGGGACAGGGGTAACCAAAAACATTCAGTACTTC
>.|.|TRBJ1-1|TRBV19
CASSIQQTDEAFF
TGTGCCAGTAGTATACAACAGACGGATGAAGCTTTCTTT
>.|.|TRBJ1-2|TRBV21-1
CASSKEGAGPPSGDYGYTF
TGTGCCAGCAGCAAAGAAGGGGCAGGGCCTCCTTCGGGGGACTATGGCTACACCTTC
>.|.|TRBJ2-5|TRBV10-3
CAIRGESGRETQYF
TGTGCCATCAGGGGGGAGTCAGGGAGAGAGACCCAGTACTTC
>.|.|TRBJ1-1|TRBV5-5
CASSSGAVNTEAFF
TGTGCCAGCAGCTCTGGAGCAGTAAACACTGAAGCTTTCTTT
>.|.|TRBJ1-5|TRBV27
CASSLSPGEQPQHF
TGTGCCAGCAGTTTATCGCCCGGGGAGCAGCCCCAGCATTTT
>.|.|TRBJ2-3|TRBV27
CASSPRATSTDTQYF
TGTGCCAGCAGTCCGCGGGCTACTAGCACAGATACGCAGTATTTT
>.|TRBD2|TRBJ2-3|TRBV7-2
CASSLGGGGTDTQYF
TGTGCCAGCAGCTTAGGGGGGGGAGGCACAGATACGCAGTATTTT
>.|.|TRBJ2-1|TRBV6-2/TRBV6-3
CASSYLDNEQFF
TGTGCCAGCAGTTACCTAGACAATGAGCAGTTCTTC
>.|.|TRBJ1-5|TRBV6-6
CASRGNAGGNQPQHF
TGTGCCAGCAGGGGCAATGCGGGTGGCAATCAGCCCCAGCATTTT
>.|TRBD1|TRBJ1-4|TRBV6-2/TRBV6-3
CASSYSGQGVREKLFF
TGTGCCAGCAGTTACTCGGGACAGGGCGTTCGAGAAAAACTGTTTTTT
>.|.|TRBJ2-7|TRBV30
CAWSRGGKLYEQYF
TGTGCCTGGAGTCGCGGGGGCAAACTCTACGAGCAGTACTTC
>.|.|TRBJ2-5|TRBV3-1/TRBV3-2
CASSPAGRETQYF
TGTGCCAGCAGCCCAGCAGGCAGGGAGACCCAGTACTTC
>once|.|TRBJ2-2|TRBV4-3
CASSQDPGVPGELFF
TGCGCCAGCAGCCAAGATCCCGGGGTCCCCGGGGAGCTGTTTTTT
>.|.|TRBJ2-1|TRBV19
CASSISAPGPTEQFF
TGTGCCAGTAGTATTTCGGCCCCCGGGCCCACTGAGCAGTTCTTC